The subject of this entry is one T cell receptor beta chain. Its target is unknown. This sample was included in a study of T cell clonotyping in hematopoietic cell transplantation. Notes on the study in general: Higher Inverse Simpson Index values in graft donor and pretransplant recipient predicted broader posttransplant TCR diversity. After transplant, recipient diversity fell while pathologically expanded clonotypes grew through day 180.

The CDR3 covers 14 residues. The germline V gene encodes CDR1 MNHNY and CDR2 SVGAGI (reference sequence). With 0 bases removed from V and 3 bases from J, the gap between germline ends came to 6 bases. The assay was immunoSEQ multiplex PCR, and TCRdb's table has in-frame clones only and misses some. The sample holds about 15,000 clones, almost 90% seen once. V gene TRBV6-6 combines with J gene TRBJ1-5; D ambiguous. The specimen sequenced was peripheral blood mononuclear cells. The TCR was taken from a man between 50 and 59 years old in good health. Some clones in this sample may be carry-over from other donors' samples. The CDR3 sequence: CASSYSADNQPQHF. Here the CDR3 DNA reads TGTGCCAGCAGTTACTCGGCAGACAATCAGCCCCAGCATTTT.